One sample yielded the 20 T cell receptor beta chains listed below, sequenced in a study of B cell selection in AIRE deficiency. Conventional CD4 T cells were sorted as CD4+CD127+ cells. Produced via immunoSEQ multiplex PCR; TCRdb's table is partial and in-frame only. The sample consists of fewer than 30,000 clones, 96% of them appearing once. Source material: CD4+CD127+ conventional T cells sorted from PBMCs. These receptor sequences come from a human donor in good health.

CDR3 DNA: TGTGCCAGCAGCGTAGGCGCAGGGCAGGTGGCCCAGTACTTC. Its protein is CASSVGAGQVAQYF. The V gene is TRBV9, the J gene TRBJ2-5; TRBD1 might be the D (5 bases). CDR1 is SGDLS and CDR2 is YYNGEE in the germline V gene. V shed 0 bases and J shed 9 bases, with 15 bases lying between them. The CDR3 extends over 14 amino acids.

J is TRBJ2-7 and V is TRBV5-4; 8 bases fit TRBD2. Germline CDR1 and CDR2: SGHNT and YYREEE (reference sequence). This CDR3 spans 15 amino acids. Germline trimming cut 4 bases from V and 2 bases from J; bases unmatched to any gene: 8. The CDR3 protein is CASSLGTSGTYEQYF. The CDR3 DNA follows: TGTGCCAGCAGCCTCGGGACTAGTGGAACCTACGAGCAGTACTTC.

The V call is TRBV19, the J call TRBJ1-4; a possible D gene is TRBD1 (5 bases). Germline V gene data show CDR1 as LNHDA and CDR2 as SQIVND (reference sequence). The ends were cut back, 2 bases at V and 3 bases at J, with 19 bases in the middle. This CDR3 is built from 18 residues. The CDR3 sequence: CASSIRTGTDLANEKLFF. CDR3 coding DNA: TGTGCCAGTAGTATAAGAACAGGAACCGACTTGGCTAATGAAAAACTGTTTTTT.

As DNA, the CDR3 is TGTGCCAGCAGCTCAACCTTCACTAGCGGACCTCCCTACGAGCAGTACTTC. Its protein product is CASSSTFTSGPPYEQYF. The chain recombines TRBV7-9 with TRBJ2-7; 8 bases map to TRBD2. Germline V gene lookup returns CDR1 SEHNR and CDR2 FQNEAQ (reference sequence). After removal of 4 bases from V and 2 bases from J, the junction contained 13 bases not matched to a gene. This CDR3 is built from 17 residues.

As concerns this clone: One end of the junction is discordant with germline, which a read error may explain. The chain combines TRBV5-4 with TRBJ1-2; D gene uncertain. The CDR3 has 14 amino acids. The germline CDR1 and CDR2 sequences are SGHNT and YYREEE (reference sequence). The CDR3 coding sequence is TGCGCCAGCAACGATCGAAGGCGAAACTATGGCTACACCTTC. This gives the protein CASNDRRRNYGYTF.

The rearrangement uses TRBV11-3 and TRBJ1-1; 8 bases are a match to TRBD1. V lost 5 bases and J lost 5; bases outside the gene matches: 7. Germline V gene sequence: CDR1 SGHNT, CDR2 YENEEA. CDR3 length: 14 amino acids. The CDR3 region has the DNA TGTGCCAGCAGCCATCAGGGGGCTAGAACTGAAGCTTTCTTT. Its translation: CASSHQGARTEAFF.

This chain connects TRBV7-3 to TRBJ2-6; D not certain. The CDR3 spans 15 residues. Germline CDR1 and CDR2: SGHTA and FQGTGA. V was cut by 1 base and J by 2 bases, with 6 bases left in between. CDR3 sequence (DNA): TGTGCCAGCAGCTTAAAGGGTACTGGGGCCAACGTCCTGACTTTC. This gives the protein CASSLKGTGANVLTF.

The chain combines TRBV15 with TRBJ2-7, with D possibly TRBD1 on 5 matching bases. The V gene lost 3 bases and the J gene lost 0 bases, with 9 bases spanning the gap. Germline CDR1 and CDR2: LNHNV and YYDKDF (reference sequence). CDR3 length equals 14 residues. This chain's CDR3 is CATSRDTSSYEQYF. The CDR3 DNA reads TGTGCCACCAGCAGGGACACCAGCTCCTACGAGCAGTACTTC.

The rearrangement joins TRBV6-6 to TRBJ1-2; no reliable D call. V was clipped by 6 bases and J by 2 bases, with 10 bases between them. The CDR3 sequence is 13 residues long. Germline CDR1 and CDR2: MNHNY and SVGAGI (reference sequence). The CDR3 sequence is CASSQDGNYGYTF. In DNA form, the CDR3 reads TGTGCCAGCAGCCAGGACGGGAACTATGGCTACACCTTC.

This chain connects TRBV19 to TRBJ1-3; D may be TRBD1 (6 bases). The CDR3 extends over 16 amino acids. V lost 2 bases, J lost 0 bases, and 11 bases lay in between. The germline CDR1 and CDR2 sequences are LNHDA and SQIVND (reference sequence). DNA for the CDR3: TGTGCCAGTAGTATACGGACAGCCATCTCTGGAAACACCATATATTTT. Translating gives CASSIRTAISGNTIYF.

The V gene is TRBV7-2, the J gene TRBJ2-5; D is unclear. V was cut by 3 bases and J by 1 base, with 9 bases left in between. The germline CDR1 and CDR2 sequences are SGHTA and FQGNSA. The length of the CDR3 is 14 residues. This chain's CDR3 is CASSLSVSQETQYF. As DNA, the CDR3 is TGTGCCAGCAGCTTGAGTGTAAGCCAAGAGACCCAGTACTTC.

The rearrangement uses TRBV21-1 and TRBJ2-7; TRBD2, the table's D call, was not compared with the DNA. TRBV21-1 has pseudogene status. This CDR3 spans 19 amino acids. Here the CDR3 DNA reads TGTGCCAGCAGCAAAGAAGATTTGCTAGCGGGAGGGCCAAGGAACGAGCAGTACTTC. It is translated as CASSKEDLLAGGPRNEQYF.

CDR3 nucleotides: TGTGCCAGCAGTTTCGGCAGGGCCAGCAATCAGCCCCAGCATTTT. Translating it yields CASSFGRASNQPQHF. The V gene is TRBV28, the J gene TRBJ1-5, with a possible D match to TRBD1 (5 bases). The length of the CDR3 is 15 residues. The ends were cut back, 3 bases at V and 1 base at J, with 10 bases in the middle. Germline values: CDR1 MDHEN, CDR2 SYDVKM.

The J gene is TRBJ1-1, the V gene TRBV6-6; D is uncertain. The V and J ends lost 6 bases and 0 bases respectively, with 14 bases between them. The CDR3 has 15 amino acids. Germline loops: CDR1 MNHNY, CDR2 SVGAGI (reference sequence). CDR3: CASSRHGEMNTEAFF. In DNA form, the CDR3 reads TGTGCCAGCAGCCGCCACGGGGAAATGAACACTGAAGCTTTCTTT.

This clone has just one count. This rearrangement joins TRBV5-1 to TRBJ1-6; no clear D gene. Deletions cut 3 bases from V and 8 bases from J, with 15 bases between. Germline CDR1 and CDR2: SGHRS and YFSETQ. The CDR3 consists of 15 residues. The CDR3: CASSSGPSADSPLHF. In DNA form, the CDR3 reads TGCGCCAGCAGCTCCGGACCTTCTGCGGATTCACCCCTCCACTTT. Using reference TRBV5-1 and TRBJ1-6 for the parts outside the CDR3, the full variable domain is KAGVTQTPRYLIKTRGQQVTLSCSPISGHRSVSWYQQTPGQGLQFLFEYFSETQRNKGNFPGRFSGRQFSNSRSEMNVSTLELGDSALYLCASSSGPSADSPLHFGNGTRLTVT.

The rearrangement uses TRBV11-2 and TRBJ1-4; no firm D call. Trimming took 5 bases from V and 4 from J, leaving 17 bases between them. CDR3 length: 16 amino acids. Per the germline V gene, CDR1 is SGHAT and CDR2 is FQNNGV. CDR3 protein: CASSRPDSPFNEKLFF. The CDR3, as DNA: TGTGCCAGCAGCCGCCCAGACTCTCCCTTTAATGAAAAACTGTTTTTT. Full variable domain (remainder filled in from reference TRBV11-2 and TRBJ1-4): EAGVAQSPRYKIIEKRQSVAFWCNPISGHATLYWYQQILGQGPKLLIQFQNNGVVDDSQLPKDRFSAERLKGVDSTLKIQPAKLEDSAVYLCASSRPDSPFNEKLFFGSGTQLSVL.

The chain uses TRBV2 and TRBJ2-7, with 7 bases aligning to TRBD2. Germline CDR1 reads SNHLY; CDR2 reads FYNNEI. V lost 6 bases, J lost 5 bases, and 16 bases stayed unmatched. This CDR3 is 16 amino acids long. The CDR3 spells CASRGRLVAGNHEQYF. CDR3 sequence (DNA): TGTGCCAGCAGGGGAAGGTTGGTAGCGGGTAACCACGAGCAGTACTTC.

This sequence joins TRBV10-3 and TRBJ1-6; maybe TRBD1 (5 bases). This CDR3 has 13 residues. V shed 6 bases and J shed 9 bases, with 12 bases lying between them. Germline V gene sequence: CDR1 ENHRY, CDR2 SYGVKD. Here the CDR3 DNA reads TGTGCCATCAGCGGGGACGATAGTTCACCCCTCCACTTT. Its translation: CAISGDDSSPLHF.

This chain joins TRBV4-3 and TRBJ2-3, with D unclear. The V end lost 4 bases, the J end lost 4 bases, and 12 bases lay between the germline ends. This CDR3 spans 14 amino acids. Germline lookup yields CDR1 LGHNA and CDR2 YSLEER. CDR3 loop: CASSPRQRADTQYF. CDR3 DNA sequence: TGCGCCAGCAGCCCTCGGCAACGGGCAGATACGCAGTATTTT.

This clone came up once. The chain carries TRBV29-1 and TRBJ1-2, with 7 bases lining up with TRBD1. Germline CDR1 and CDR2: SQVTM and ANQGSEA. The CDR3 is made up of 13 amino acids. The trim removed 4 bases at V and 4 bases at J, leaving 6 bases unmatched. The CDR3 loop is CSVGTGVGYGYTF. Written as DNA, the CDR3 is TGCAGCGTTGGTACAGGGGTGGGCTATGGCTACACCTTC.